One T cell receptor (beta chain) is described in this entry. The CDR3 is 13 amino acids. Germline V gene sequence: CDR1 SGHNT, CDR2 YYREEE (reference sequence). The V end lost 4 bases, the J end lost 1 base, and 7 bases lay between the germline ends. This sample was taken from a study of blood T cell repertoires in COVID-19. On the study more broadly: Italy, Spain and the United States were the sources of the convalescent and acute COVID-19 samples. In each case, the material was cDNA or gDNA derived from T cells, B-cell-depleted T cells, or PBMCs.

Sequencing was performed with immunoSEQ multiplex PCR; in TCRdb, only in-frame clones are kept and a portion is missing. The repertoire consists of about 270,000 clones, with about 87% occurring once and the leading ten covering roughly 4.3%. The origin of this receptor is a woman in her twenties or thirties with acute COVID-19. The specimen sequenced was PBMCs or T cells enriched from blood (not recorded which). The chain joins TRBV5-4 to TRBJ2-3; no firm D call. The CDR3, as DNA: TGTGCCAGCAGCGAACGGGGCACAGATACGCAGTATTTT. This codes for CASSERGTDTQYF.